Listed here is a single T cell receptor (beta chain). Its cognate antigen is unknown. This CDR3 is built from 15 residues. V lost 1 base to trimming and J lost 3 bases, with 12 bases between them. The germline CDR1 and CDR2 sequences are MGHRA and YSYEKL. These data belong to a study of Ad26.COV2.S vaccination and SARS-CoV-2 variants. Study background: Once, or twice with 56 days between doses, Ad26.COV2.S was given intramuscularly.

The repertoire was sequenced with immunoSEQ multiplex PCR; TCRdb's copy has only in-frame clones and lacks some. This sample carries 250,000 or so clones, about 83% of them seen once, and the ten largest clones take less than 3.5%. Treatment given: around 19 received Ad26.COV2.S at low or high dose, single or two shots; 5 received placebo; per-sample allocation not given. Repertoires come from day 63 after the first vaccine or placebo injection. Study-level results: Vaccinees and placebo recipients showed similar non-spike TCR breadth. Breadth, reportedly substantial, characterized the spike-specific CD8+ and CD4+ T cell responses after vaccination. Recipients given vaccine exceeded placebo recipients in spike-specific TCR breadth.

The sequences come from peripheral blood, collected in a trial of Ad26.COV2.S vaccine versus placebo. The chain carries TRBV4-1 and TRBJ1-2; weak D call: TRBD1 (6 bases). This receptor was obtained from a person between 18 and 59 years old who received the Ad26.COV2.S COVID-19 vaccine or a placebo. CDR3 in amino acids: CASSQVTGDYYGYTF. CDR3 sequence (DNA): TGCGCCAGCAGCCAAGTGACAGGAGATTACTATGGCTACACCTTC.